This entry describes one T cell receptor (beta chain). Its antigen remains unknown. By 5'RACE template switching, TCR cDNA was produced, with a universal primer site and UMIs added in the process. Each CDR3 protein is one row after TCRdb ran MiXCR on the 5' RACE reads. The sample has 200,000 to 300,000 distinct CDR3 sequences; approximately 12% are singletons. This sample was included in a study of T cells after yellow fever vaccination. Across the whole study: Fractions of low cell number were prepared using SMART-Seq v4 Ultra Low Input.

The germline gives CDR1 SQVTM, CDR2 ANQGSEA. V lost 5 bases, J lost 4 bases, and 13 bases stayed unmatched. The CDR3 extends over 18 amino acids. Study observations and caveats: CD4 and CD8 compartments shared a small share of clonotypes. Repertoires sorted by FACS could include abundant clonotypes that are contaminants from the bulk population.

This TCR was recovered from a man aged 25-45 years who received the YFV17D yellow fever vaccine. This chain connects TRBV29-1 to TRBJ2-3; 15 bases map to TRBD2. This sample comprised CD4+ T cells sorted from PBMCs, obtained 45 days after the yellow fever booster vaccination. Written as DNA, the CDR3 is TGCAGCGTTCAAGGGACTAGCGGGAGGACCACAGGGGCAGATACGCAGTATTTT. Residues: CSVQGTSGRTTGADTQYF.